The subject of this entry is one TCR beta chain. There is no known antigen for this receptor. Base qualities are not at hand, and no much larger clone is one base apart. The CDR3 sequence holds 14 residues, the cysteine and phenylalanine included. Of the read, only the CDR3 DNA is kept; its 42 bases are in frame from base 1. Looking up the germline V gene yields CDR1 SGHRS and CDR2 YFSETQ. Trimming takes 0 bases from V and 3 bases from J, and the germline ends sit 9 bases apart. Sequencing used an Illumina NovaSeq 6000. cDNA libraries for TCRalpha and TCRbeta were prepared by 5'RACE using constant-segment primers, with sample barcodes and unique molecular identifiers added. Trizol reagent was used to extract RNA from every sample. The libraries were amplified in two PCR steps, and the second step added a second sample barcode and Illumina TruSeq adapters. Sequencing of the libraries was done on an Illumina NovaSeq, producing 2 x 150 bp paired-end reads. The published analysis was carried out like this. Reads were demultiplexed and collapsed into UMI-guided consensus sequences with migec v1.2.7. Using mixcr v2.1.11, UMI consensuses were aligned to TRA and TRB V and J templates and then assembled into clonotypes. A clonotype was counted as expanded or contracted only if both edgeR and NoisET called the change significant, with noise models trained on biological replicates. For edgeR calls, the thresholds were a false discovery rate-adjusted p below 0.01 and a log2 fold-change of 1. As an exploratory analysis of dynamics, max-normalized trajectories of the 1000 most abundant clonotypes were examined by PCA with hierarchical clustering. Separately sequenced CD4+ and CD8+ repertoires were used to assign the CD4 or CD8 phenotype of responding clones. TCRdb passed the public sequencing reads through fastp at Q25 and MiXCR, retaining productive beta sequences. Each CDR3 protein appears once, grouped with its most common genes and DNA. These V and J calls derive from TCRdb rather than the authors' analysis. This sample has around 200,000 distinct CDR3 sequences in its table, and roughly 17% of those were observed once. The ten largest clonotypes hold around 2% of the sample.

These data come from a study of T-cell memory formation after mild COVID-19 (dated by TCRdb to the early 2020s). Regarding the study in general: TCR sequence clusters from the two donors were found to be largely donor specific. In two donors, T-cell clones that expanded and contracted after mild COVID-19 were followed by sequencing TCRalpha and TCRbeta repertoires longitudinally. Two young, previously healthy adult volunteers, one female and one male, were included in the cohort. The investigation overall reported the following: Some responding clones were found in pre-infection memory, which suggests that pre-existing cross-reactive memory T cells took part in the SARS-CoV-2 response. SARS-CoV-2 specificity was not confirmed for the second-wave clones peaking on day 37. Contracting CD4+ clones appeared mostly in the CM and EM memory subsets, whereas CD8+ clones were enriched in EMRA. From day 15 to 85, contracting clones showed balanced CD4/CD8 phenotypes, whereas a second wave of clones that expanded from day 15 to 37 leaned towards CD4+. The study covered only a couple of mild cases, and larger cohorts including severe cases with pre-infection samples were considered necessary.

Ficoll-Paque density gradient centrifugation was used to isolate PBMCs. This clonotype was sampled from an adult woman who had mild COVID-19 (a few samples of this study predate the infection). The sample titles of this study are shuffled in the database, so cell type and time point are left out; the donor was told from shared clones. The sample was PBMCs or a T cell subset sorted from them (not recorded which). The chain uses TRBV5-1 and TRBJ1-1; no D gene is confidently identified. The nucleotide sequence reads as follows: TGCGCCAGCAGCTTGGATTTGGGTCACACTGAAGCTTTCTTT. Its translation reads: CASSLDLGHTEAFF.